These 26 T cell receptor beta chains came from one sample sequenced in a study of T cells expressing NK-cell markers. TCRdb reanalyzed the 5' RACE reads and collapses them to one entry per CDR3 protein, without DNA. Its clone listing holds a few hundred thousand distinct CDR3 sequences. Sequencing was performed on blood T cells: a sorted CD56 or NKG2C T cell subset, CD4+ or CD8+ T cells, or bulk PBMC T cells (not recorded which). The receptors derive from a man aged 18 to 70 in good health.

The rearrangement links TRBV6-1 to TRBJ1-5. The CDR3 runs to 11 residues. CDR1 and CDR2 (germline): MNHNS, SASEGT. CDR3 residues: CAGGQNQPQHF.

The J gene is TRBJ2-6, the V gene TRBV11-2; the TRBD2 assignment by TCRdb is unverifiable without DNA. The CDR3 runs to 19 residues. CDR1 and CDR2 (germline): SGHAT, FQNNGV. CDR3 region: CASSLVGTSGISGANVLTF.

This chain joins TRBV24-1 and TRBJ2-1; no DNA is available, so the TRBD2 call from TCRdb remains unchecked. The CDR3 totals 14 residues. Germline assignment: CDR1 KGHDR and CDR2 SFDVKD. This chain's CDR3 is CATSDSGVKFNLFF.

This chain connects TRBV6-5 to TRBJ2-2; TCRdb's assignment of TRBD1 cannot be checked, as there is no DNA. The germline CDR1 and CDR2 sequences are MNHEY and SVGAGI. The CDR3 contains 13 residues. This CDR3 reads CASSYPPHGELFF.

The chain uses TRBV7-2 and TRBJ2-6; TCRdb proposes TRBD2, but this gene call is untestable without DNA. Germline-derived CDR1 and CDR2 are SGHTA and FQGNSA. The CDR3 covers 17 residues. The CDR3 loop reads CASSFGQGGTGANVLTF.

The rearrangement uses TRBV21-1 and TRBJ1-5. TRBV21-1 corresponds to a pseudogene. CDR3 length: 13 residues. The CDR3 spells CASIQQRNQPQHF.

The V call is TRBV7-9, the J call TRBJ2-5. The CDR3 has 13 amino acids. Germline V gene data show CDR1 as SEHNR and CDR2 as FQNEAQ (reference sequence). This CDR3 is CASSVRGQETQYF.

The CDR3 reads CASSFRAAIKAFF. The V and J genes are TRBV6-2 or TRBV6-3 and TRBJ1-1. This CDR3 spans 13 amino acids. In germline, CDR1 is MNHEY, CDR2 SVGEGT.

The rearrangement uses TRBV29-1 and TRBJ2-2; the D call of TRBD1 rests on TCRdb alone, since no DNA is present to check it. Germline V gene lookup returns CDR1 SQVTM and CDR2 ANQGSEA. The CDR3 is 13 residues long. This chain's CDR3 is CSVEAASRGELFF.

The chain joins TRBV7-3 to TRBJ2-2; with no DNA, the TCRdb D assignment of TRBD1 cannot be verified. The germline V gene has CDR1 SGHTA and CDR2 FQGTGA. This CDR3 comprises 18 residues. The CDR3 sequence is CASSTGQGTLTNTGELFF.

The chain recombines TRBV12-3 or TRBV12-4 with TRBJ2-5; the D call from TCRdb, TRBD1, cannot be confirmed without DNA. The CDR3 contains 16 residues. CDR3 sequence: CASSGRTGVFQETQYF.

The chain couples TRBV5-4 to TRBJ2-1; absent DNA, TCRdb's TRBD1 call cannot be checked. Germline V gene data show CDR1 as SGHNT and CDR2 as YYREEE (reference sequence). This CDR3 has 13 amino acids. This CDR3 reads CASSPVPGNEQFF.

This chain uses TRBV13 with TRBJ2-3; TCRdb reports TRBD2, a call that lacks DNA to check it against. The CDR3 length is 18 residues. In germline, CDR1 is PRHDT, CDR2 FYEKMQ (reference sequence). The CDR3 protein is CASSSRLAVAGGPNTQYF.

This chain connects TRBV12-3 or TRBV12-4 to TRBJ1-5; TCRdb calls TRBD1, which cannot be checked without DNA. The CDR3 runs 16 residues. The CDR3 spells CASSLGTGGPNQPQHF.

This CDR3 is CASSGRTGVATEAFF. The genes are TRBV6-1 and TRBJ1-1; the TCRdb call, TRBD1, lacks DNA for checking. This CDR3 has 15 amino acids. Per germline, CDR1 MNHNS and CDR2 SASEGT.

This rearrangement joins TRBV3-1 to TRBJ2-2; the D call from TCRdb, TRBD1, cannot be confirmed without DNA. This CDR3 has 15 residues. Germline V lookup: CDR1 LGHDT, CDR2 YNNKEL (reference sequence). Here the CDR3 reads CASSRRAGGTGELFF.

The chain is built from TRBV7-8 and TRBJ2-7; the TRBD1 assignment by TCRdb is unverifiable without DNA. Per the germline V gene, CDR1 is SGHVS and CDR2 is FQNEAQ. This CDR3 contains 17 residues. This chain's CDR3 is CASSLGRGRTASYEQYF.

The J gene is TRBJ2-7, the V gene TRBV6-5; TCRdb's D gene call, TRBD1, goes unchecked for lack of DNA. CDR1 is MNHEY, CDR2 SVGAGI, per germline. CDR3 length equals 12 residues. The CDR3: CASTGDPTEQYF.

The V and J genes are TRBV20-1 and TRBJ2-7; TCRdb's D call, TRBD2, is unchecked because there is no DNA. The CDR3 loop spans 15 amino acids. CDR1 is DFQATT and CDR2 is SNEGSKA in the germline V gene (reference sequence). CDR3: CSAASPAAGFYEQYF.

The chain couples TRBV6-2 or TRBV6-3 to TRBJ2-1; TCRdb's D call, TRBD2, is unchecked because there is no DNA. This CDR3 spans 17 amino acids. Germline V lookup: CDR1 MNHEY, CDR2 SVGEGT. The CDR3 protein is CASSPPSSGGSRNEQFF.

The gene calls are TRBV15 and TRBJ2-2; TCRdb selects TRBD1, and the lack of DNA leaves this call unchecked. Germline-derived CDR1 and CDR2 are LNHNV and YYDKDF (reference sequence). There are 16 residues in the CDR3. CDR3 loop: CATSPRGGRGEGELFF.

The gene calls are TRBV12-3 or TRBV12-4 and TRBJ2-7; without DNA, the TCRdb call of TRBD2 cannot be checked. This CDR3 is built from 14 residues. The CDR3 is CASSLGGTIYEQYF.

J is TRBJ1-1 and V is TRBV5-1; the D gene TCRdb calls, TRBD1, cannot be checked with no DNA. This CDR3 region has 15 residues. Germline CDR1 and CDR2: SGHRS and YFSETQ. This CDR3 reads CASSLVASRATEAFF.

CDR3 residues: CASSTLWGQGILYEQYF. The chain carries TRBV28 and TRBJ2-7; without DNA, the TCRdb call of TRBD1 cannot be checked. The CDR3 length is 17 residues. Germline V CDR1 and CDR2: MDHEN, SYDVKM.

The rearrangement joins TRBV6-1 to TRBJ2-7; TCRdb proposes TRBD1, but this gene call is untestable without DNA. Germline CDR1 reads MNHNS; CDR2 reads SASEGT. The CDR3 runs to 14 residues. The CDR3 region is CASKNLQGQHEQYF.

The chain couples TRBV20-1 to TRBJ1-1; as DNA is missing, the TRBD1 call by TCRdb cannot be tested. This CDR3 has 13 amino acids. The germline V gene has CDR1 DFQATT and CDR2 SNEGSKA (reference sequence). The CDR3 protein is CSAYLHGGGEAFF.